Listed below are T cell receptor beta chains from one sample, sequenced in a study of identical twins. TCRdb fed the 5' RACE reads into MiXCR, producing one record per CDR3 protein. The data contain fewer than 550,000 distinct CDR3 sequences, roughly 15% of them singletons. Separately, the same data were catalogued under a study of yellow fever vaccine responses in identical twins.

Sequenced: CD4+ T cells sorted from blood. These receptors originate from a woman aged 18-30 years in good health. Both conserved end residues are part of each CDR3. Some rows have no size entry. The others give once, few or many, or a class for an expanded clone.

clone size: many
J gene: TRBJ2-2
V gene: TRBV5-1
CDR3 protein: CASSLGLAGTGELFF

clone size: few
J gene: TRBJ2-1
V gene: TRBV12-3/TRBV12-4
CDR3 protein: CASSLGLAGVDNEQFF

clone size: .
J gene: TRBJ2-3
V gene: TRBV18
CDR3 protein: CASSPGLAGLTDTQYF

clone size: .
J gene: TRBJ2-2
V gene: TRBV3-1
CDR3 protein: CASSQGAGKGTGELFF

clone size: .
J gene: TRBJ2-3
V gene: TRBV10-1
CDR3 protein: CASSERGFGTQYF

clone size: many
J gene: TRBJ1-1
V gene: TRBV10-3
CDR3 protein: CATLSGEGTEAFF

clone size: many
J gene: TRBJ1-1
V gene: TRBV12-3/TRBV12-4
CDR3 protein: CASSLEVSANTEAFF

clone size: many
J gene: TRBJ2-7
V gene: TRBV20-1
CDR3 protein: CSAKYPGLGGGEQYF

clone size: .
J gene: TRBJ1-5
V gene: TRBV10-3
CDR3 protein: CAISETGGNQPQHF

clone size: .
J gene: TRBJ2-7
V gene: TRBV12-3/TRBV12-4
CDR3 protein: CASSLSSGGDYEQYF

clone size: few
J gene: TRBJ2-3
V gene: TRBV11-1
CDR3 protein: CASSLARLLAGEGSTDTQYF

clone size: few
J gene: TRBJ1-1
V gene: TRBV6-5
CDR3 protein: CASSYSGVNTEAFF

clone size: .
J gene: TRBJ1-1
V gene: TRBV5-1
CDR3 protein: CASSLDLAVGAGTEAFF

clone size: .
J gene: TRBJ2-3
V gene: TRBV28
CDR3 protein: CASSLSVLARGADTQYF

clone size: .
J gene: TRBJ2-1
V gene: TRBV2
CDR3 protein: CASRGGTGAYNEQFF

clone size: many
J gene: TRBJ2-1
V gene: TRBV7-9
CDR3 protein: CASSLRAEQFF

clone size: few
J gene: TRBJ2-3
V gene: TRBV10-3
CDR3 protein: CAISESRGPDTQYF

clone size: few
J gene: TRBJ2-1
V gene: TRBV11-2
CDR3 protein: CASSSGWGTGGNNEQFF

clone size: few
J gene: TRBJ2-7
V gene: TRBV5-1
CDR3 protein: CASSLASGRYEQYF

clone size: few
J gene: TRBJ1-1
V gene: TRBV27
CDR3 protein: CASSSMASGRKEAFF

clone size: few
J gene: TRBJ2-5
V gene: TRBV7-8
CDR3 protein: CASSSVGGNGETQYF

clone size: few
J gene: TRBJ2-2
V gene: TRBV10-1
CDR3 protein: CASQRVRGELFF

clone size: many
J gene: TRBJ1-2
V gene: TRBV12-3/TRBV12-4
CDR3 protein: CASSLIGGRGYTF

clone size: once
J gene: TRBJ2-2
V gene: TRBV29-1
CDR3 protein: CSVLVLNTGELFF

clone size: .
J gene: TRBJ2-1
V gene: TRBV7-6
CDR3 protein: CASSLGEVTVVNEQFF

clone size: .
J gene: TRBJ2-1
V gene: TRBV5-1
CDR3 protein: CASSLPLLAGGYDEQFF